This T cell receptor (beta chain) was found in a study of tumor-infiltrating lymphocytes in primary liver carcinoma. The wider study: Regardless of tissue type, samples showed similar yields of roughly 3.5 to 7.13 million productive TCRbeta reads.

Joint extraction of RNA and DNA used roughly 20-33 mg of bulk tissue that was unsorted. Surgical resection was the treatment these patients received for primary liver carcinoma. TCR beta cDNA came from about 470 ng total RNA, primed with a constant-region primer. Generation of the TCR beta libraries relied on three nested multiplex PCR rounds using slightly modified ARM-PCR. TRBV1-TRBV30 forward and Cbeta reverse primers drove the first two roughly 10-cycle rounds. In TCRdb, the multiplex PCR reads were re-called with MiXCR into one record per CDR3 protein. The table has some 95,000 distinct CDR3 sequences, around 68% seen once. Germline V gives CDR1 GTSNPN, CDR2 SVGIG (reference sequence). The CDR3 contains 16 residues. The V gene end was trimmed by 0 bases and the J gene end by 5 bases; junction bases not matched to a gene: 11.

The receptor was derived from a man aged 40-50 years with primary liver carcinoma and hepatitis B virus infection. The sequenced sample was tumor-adjacent normal liver tissue. This sequence joins TRBV30 and TRBJ2-5, with 8 bases lining up with TRBD2. This CDR3 is CAWSVRGSGMGETQYF. DNA of the CDR3: TGTGCCTGGAGTGTACGGGGTAGCGGGATGGGGGAGACCCAGTACTTC.